The 5 T cell receptor beta chains given below trace back to one sample, sequenced in a study of TIL therapy for anti-PD-1-resistant metastatic lung cancer (dated by TCRdb to the early 2020s). The time point label, read with the paper, signifies: pre-treatment sample, taken before nivolumab and TIL therapy. The immunoSEQ v3 hsTCRB kit was used to amplify TCR beta CDR3 regions from genomic DNA through bias-controlled multiplex PCR. TCRdb stores this immuneACCESS table with in-frame sequences only. Part of the clones is absent; in the studies checked, under half of the shortfall reflects unresolved V genes, and no reason is known for the rest. The sample has 54,000 or so clones on record, less than 75% of them singletons. In total, the top ten clones hold more than 1.5% of the sample. Sequencing was performed on blood, taken at baseline. These receptors all stem from a person between 25 and 80 years old with non-small cell lung cancer.

V gene TRBV5-4 combines with J gene TRBJ1-6, with 8 bases that match TRBD1. CDR1 and CDR2 (germline): SGHNT, YYREEE (reference sequence). Trimming took 4 bases from V and 5 from J; bases not matched to a gene: 2. The CDR3 contains 14 residues. The CDR3: CASSADRDNSPLHF. Here the CDR3 DNA reads TGTGCCAGCAGCGCGGACAGGGATAATTCACCCCTCCACTTT.

The chain is built from TRBV5-1 and TRBJ1-1; D gene uncertain. Trimming took off 0 bases at V and 1 base at J, with 4 bases between the two ends. In germline, CDR1 is SGHRS, CDR2 YFSETQ. CDR3 length: 13 amino acids. The CDR3 nucleotides read TGCGCCAGCAGCTTGGGAGCGAACACTGAAGCTTTCTTT. Translated, it gives CASSLGANTEAFF. The whole variable domain, remainder taken from reference TRBV5-1 and TRBJ1-1, is KAGVTQTPRYLIKTRGQQVTLSCSPISGHRSVSWYQQTPGQGLQFLFEYFSETQRNKGNFPGRFSGRQFSNSRSEMNVSTLELGDSALYLCASSLGANTEAFFGQGTRLTVV.

In this sample, this clone turned up a few times. The chain links TRBV6-1 to TRBJ1-5; D may be TRBD1 (5 bases). Trimming cost V 8 bases and J 5 bases, with 16 bases left between them. CDR3 length: 14 residues. Germline V CDR1 and CDR2: MNHNS, SASEGT. CDR3 amino acids: CASGEDRGYQPQHF. CDR3 DNA: TGTGCCAGCGGGGAGGATAGGGGCTATCAGCCCCAGCATTTT.

The rearrangement uses TRBV5-5 and TRBJ2-7; the D is unclear. The ends were cut back, 0 bases at V and 3 bases at J, with 7 bases in the middle. CDR1 and CDR2 from the germline V gene are SGHKS and YYEKEE (reference sequence). This CDR3 contains 13 residues. The CDR3: CASSLAVYYEQYF. The CDR3 coding sequence is TGTGCCAGCAGCTTGGCTGTATACTACGAGCAGTACTTC.

This chain connects TRBV5-5 to TRBJ1-5, with a weak D call TRBD1 (6 bases). The germline V and J ends were trimmed by 4 bases and 7 bases, with 12 bases remaining between them. This CDR3 has 13 amino acids. Per germline, CDR1 SGHKS and CDR2 YYEKEE (reference sequence). The CDR3 loop reads CASSVGGDQPQHF. The CDR3 nucleotides read TGTGCCAGCAGCGTAGGGGGGGACCAGCCCCAGCATTTT.